The TCR beta chain described here comes from a study of blood T cell repertoires in COVID-19. Overall study context: From T cells, B-cell-depleted T cells, or PBMCs came the material, which was cDNA or gDNA.

Using immunoSEQ multiplex PCR, the repertoire was profiled, and TCRdb retains in-frame clones only, with some absent. The data hold 90,000 to 150,000 clones, with around 89% observed a single time. This clone was picked up one time. Germline V gene sequence: CDR1 SNHLY, CDR2 FYNNEI. J was trimmed by 7 bases and V by 6 bases; bases with no gene match: 14. There are 17 residues in the CDR3. This receptor was obtained from a human donor with acute or convalescent COVID-19. The donor label of this sample is uncertain. This chain links TRBV2 with TRBJ1-6; 8 nucleotides agree with TRBD1. The sample was peripheral blood. The CDR3 DNA reads TGTGCCAGCAGCAGGGACAGGAGCTACTCCACCAATTCACCCCTCCACTTT. It codes for CASSRDRSYSTNSPLHF.